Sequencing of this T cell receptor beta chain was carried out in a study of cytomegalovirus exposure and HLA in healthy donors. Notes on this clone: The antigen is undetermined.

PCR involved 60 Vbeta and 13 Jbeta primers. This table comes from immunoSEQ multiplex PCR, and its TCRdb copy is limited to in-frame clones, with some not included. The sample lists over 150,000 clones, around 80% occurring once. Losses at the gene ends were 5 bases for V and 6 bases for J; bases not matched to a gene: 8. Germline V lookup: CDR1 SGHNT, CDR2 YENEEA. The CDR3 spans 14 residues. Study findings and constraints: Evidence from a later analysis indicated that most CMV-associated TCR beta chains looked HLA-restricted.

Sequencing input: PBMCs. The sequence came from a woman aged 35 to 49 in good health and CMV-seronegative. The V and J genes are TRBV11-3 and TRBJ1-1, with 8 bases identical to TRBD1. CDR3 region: CASSTTGGRAEAFF. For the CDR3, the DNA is TGTGCCAGCAGCACCACAGGGGGTCGGGCTGAAGCTTTCTTT. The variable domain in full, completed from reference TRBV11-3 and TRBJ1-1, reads EAGVVQSPRYKIIEKKQPVAFWCNPISGHNTLYWYLQNLGQGPELLIRYENEEAVDDSQLPKDRFSAERLKGVDSTLKIQPAELGDSAVYLCASSTTGGRAEAFFGQGTRLTVV.